These T cell receptor beta chains were read from a single sample in a study of blood T cell repertoires in COVID-19. Sequencing was performed with immunoSEQ multiplex PCR; in TCRdb, only in-frame clones are kept and a portion is missing. The sample holds about 250,000 clones; 70% to 90% are singletons and the top ten take roughly 4%. The specimen sequenced was PBMCs or T cells enriched from blood (not recorded which). These receptors came from a woman aged 25 to 39 who had recovered from COVID-19. CDR3s include the opening cysteine and the closing phenylalanine or tryptophan. D genes are given only for firm matches. Some rows mark clone size as missing; the rest say once, few, many or name a class of expanded clone.

d_gene	j_gene	v_gene	abundance	CDR3nt	CDR3aa
-	TRBJ2-3	TRBV11-3	-	TGTGCCAGCAGCCCTTGGGTAGGGGCAGATACGCAGTATTTT	CASSPWVGADTQYF
-	TRBJ2-1	TRBV10-1	-	TGCGCCAGCAGTGAGGAGGCCCCCTCCTACAATGAGCAGTTCTTC	CASSEEAPSYNEQFF
-	TRBJ2-3	TRBV5-1	once	TGCGCCAGCAGCTTGCAGCAGGTCACAGATACGCAGTATTTT	CASSLQQVTDTQYF
-	TRBJ2-3	TRBV19	-	TGTGCCAGTAGTGATCGGAGCACAGATACGCAGTATTTT	CASSDRSTDTQYF
TRBD2	TRBJ2-2	TRBV19	-	TGTGCCAGTAGTATGAGCGGGAGAGTTGGCGGGGAGCTGTTTTTT	CASSMSGRVGGELFF
-	TRBJ2-2	TRBV18	-	TGTGCCAGCTCACCACTACAGGGAGCGAACACCGGGGAGCTGTTTTTT	CASSPLQGANTGELFF
-	TRBJ2-3	TRBV12-3/TRBV12-4	-	TGTGCCAGCAGTTTAAAAGGGGTAGATACGCAGTATTTT	CASSLKGVDTQYF
-	TRBJ1-2	TRBV7-9	-	TGTGCCAGCAGCTTAGTATTGGCGACTTCAAACTATGGCTACACCTTC	CASSLVLATSNYGYTF
-	TRBJ1-5	TRBV3-1/TRBV3-2	once	TGTGCCAGCAGCCAAGGTTTTCTCAATCAGCCCCAGCATTTT	CASSQGFLNQPQHF
TRBD2	TRBJ2-3	TRBV15	few	TGTGCCACCAGCAGAGATAGCGGGGGGGCAGATACGCAGTATTTT	CATSRDSGGADTQYF
TRBD2	TRBJ2-2	TRBV24-1	-	TGTGCCACGGGGTTAGCGGGAGGCACCGGGGAGCTGTTTTTT	CATGLAGGTGELFF
-	TRBJ2-1	TRBV6-5	-	TGTGCCAGCGTGGTACGGGTCGACAATGAGCAGTTCTTC	CASVVRVDNEQFF
-	TRBJ2-7	TRBV28	-	TGTGCCAGCAGTTTAGGAGACCCCTCCGAGCAGTACTTC	CASSLGDPSEQYF
TRBD2	TRBJ2-3	TRBV2	once	TGTGCCACCAGGAAGACTAGCGGGTCCACAGATACGCAGTATTTT	CATRKTSGSTDTQYF
-	TRBJ2-7	TRBV23-1	-	TGCGCCAGCATAGCCGGGATGAGTCGCGAGCAGTACTTC	CASIAGMSREQYF
-	TRBJ1-6	TRBV4-1	-	TGCGCCAGCAGCCAAATACAGGGCGCGATAAATTCACCCCTCCACTTT	CASSQIQGAINSPLHF
-	TRBJ1-5	TRBV2	-	TGTGCCAGCAGTGAAATCGGCAATCAGCCCCAGCATTTT	CASSEIGNQPQHF
TRBD1	TRBJ2-1	TRBV6-5	-	TGTGCCAGCAGTTATTCCTCGGACAGGTACAATGAGCAGTTCTTC	CASSYSSDRYNEQFF